Following are 23 T cell receptor beta chains from one sample sequenced in a study of beta chain features in type 1 diabetes. Every bit of the isolated RNA underwent reverse transcription, so sequencing read expressed TCRB transcripts. Clones were read by immunoSEQ multiplex PCR, and TCRdb kept only the in-frame ones, dropping some. The sample lists about 290,000 clones, about 8.5% occurring once. Sequenced material: central memory CD4+ T cells from blood. These receptors all stem from a woman aged 18-29 years in good health.

In regard to this clone: This is likely an artifact of a read error, given a far larger clone one base away. The sample holds other DNA sequences that translate to the same CDR3. This chain uses TRBV5-4 with TRBJ2-1; TRBD1 matches at 10 bases. Germline lookup yields CDR1 SGHNT and CDR2 YYREEE (reference sequence). The ends lost 4 bases at V and 10 bases at J; junction bases unmatched: 11. The CDR3 has 15 amino acids. The CDR3 sequence is CASSPGTGDRGEQFF. The DNA for the CDR3 is TGTGCCAGCAGCCCCGGGACAGGGGATCGTGGGGAGCAGTTCTTC. The full variable domain, rest sourced from reference TRBV5-4 and TRBJ2-1, is ETGVTQSPTHLIKTRGQQVTLRCSSQSGHNTVSWYQQALGQGPQFIFQYYREEENGRGNFPPRFSGLQFPNYSSELNVNALELDDSALYLCASSPGTGDRGEQFFGPGTRLTVL.

The genes are TRBV7-9 and TRBJ1-4, with no clear D. Germline values: CDR1 SEHNR, CDR2 FQNEAQ (reference sequence). Trimming took off 3 bases at V and 2 bases at J, with 7 bases between the two ends. This CDR3 spans 14 amino acids. The CDR3 nucleotides read TGTGCCAGCAGCTTTTCACGGACTAATGAAAAACTGTTTTTT. Amino acid sequence: CASSFSRTNEKLFF.

This clone was picked up many times. The chain is built from TRBV7-9 and TRBJ2-7; weak D call: TRBD2 (5 bases). There are 15 residues in the CDR3. V was trimmed by 2 bases and J by 0 bases, leaving 11 bases between them. Germline values: CDR1 SEHNR, CDR2 FQNEAQ (reference sequence). The CDR3 is CASSLLVGGSYEQYV. The CDR3 coding sequence is TGTGCCAGCAGCTTACTCGTTGGAGGCTCCTACGAGCAGTACGTC.

This clone was observed many times. The chain couples TRBV6-5 to TRBJ2-5, with TRBD2 as a possible D gene (6 bases). This CDR3 is built from 11 residues. Trimming stripped 8 bases from V and 5 bases from J, with 9 bases between. Germline CDR1 is MNHEY and CDR2 is SVGAGI. The CDR3 sequence: CASRGWETQYF. In nucleotides, the CDR3 is TGTGCCAGCCGGGGGTGGGAGACCCAGTACTTC.

V and J are TRBV18 and TRBJ1-3; unclear D gene. Per the germline V gene, CDR1 is KGHSH and CDR2 is LQKENI. V was shortened by 0 bases and J by 0 bases, with 6 bases between the two germline ends. The CDR3 is 15 amino acids. CDR3 in DNA: TGTGCCAGCTCACCACCGCCGAGCTCTGGAAACACCATATATTTT. Its translation is CASSPPPSSGNTIYF. The full variable domain, its missing parts supplied by reference TRBV18 and TRBJ1-3, is NAGVMQNPRHLVRRRGQEARLRCSPMKGHSHVYWYRQLPEEGLKFMVYLQKENIIDESGMPKERFSAEFPKEGPSILRIQQVVRGDSAAYFCASSPPPSSGNTIYFGEGSWLTVV.

This clone was counted only a few times. The rearrangement links TRBV29-1 to TRBJ2-5, with TRBD1 identical over 10 bases. Germline CDR1 is SQVTM and CDR2 is ANQGSEA. The CDR3 is 15 residues long. The V segment lost 3 bases and the J segment 2 bases; nucleotides outside the gene matches: 6. The CDR3 here is CSVDGDRGLQETQYF. In DNA, the CDR3 is TGCAGCGTTGATGGGGACAGGGGACTTCAAGAGACCCAGTACTTC. The variable domain in full, completed from reference TRBV29-1 and TRBJ2-5, reads SAVISQKPSRDICQRGTSLTIQCQVDSQVTMMFWYRQQPGQSLTLIATANQGSEATYESGFVIDKFPISRPNLTFSTLTVSNMSPEDSSIYLCSVDGDRGLQETQYFGPGTRLLVL.

J is TRBJ2-2 and V is TRBV28, with TRBD1 as a possible D gene (5 bases). Germline CDR1 and CDR2: MDHEN and SYDVKM. This CDR3 contains 14 residues. The ends were cut back, 6 bases at V and 5 bases at J, with 13 bases in the middle. As DNA, the CDR3 is TGTGCCAGCAGGAGAATCAGGGATACCGGGGAGCTGTTTTTT. Residues: CASRRIRDTGELFF. Full variable domain (missing parts from reference TRBV28 and TRBJ2-2): DVKVTQSSRYLVKRTGEKVFLECVQDMDHENMFWYRQDPGLGLRLIYFSYDVKMKEKGDIPEGYSVSREKKERFSLILESASTNQTSMYLCASRRIRDTGELFFGEGSRLTVL.

This clone has a handful of counts. The rearrangement joins TRBV18 to TRBJ1-3, with D possibly TRBD1 on 6 matching bases. From germline, CDR1 is KGHSH and CDR2 LQKENI. This CDR3 has 14 residues. V shed 5 bases and J shed 4 bases, with 12 bases lying between them. CDR3 nucleotide sequence: TGTGCCAGCTCAATCCAGGGGATCGGAAACACCATATATTTT. Its translation: CASSIQGIGNTIYF.

J is TRBJ2-1 and V is TRBV27; the D gene could be TRBD1 or TRBD2 (5 bases each). The V end lost 3 bases, the J end lost 1 base, and 7 bases lay between the germline ends. This CDR3 spans 14 amino acids. Looked up from germline, CDR1 is MNHEY and CDR2 is SMNVEV (reference sequence). CDR3 coding DNA: TGTGCCAGCAGTTTGTGGGGGTCCTACAATGAGCAGTTCTTC. Its translation: CASSLWGSYNEQFF.

In this sample, this clone turned up a few times. The chain carries TRBV5-1 and TRBJ1-1; TRBD1 is a possible D gene (5 bases). Germline CDR1 reads SGHRS; CDR2 reads YFSETQ. V shed 5 bases and J shed 3 bases, with 11 bases lying between them. The CDR3 consists of 13 residues. CDR3 amino acids: CASSQLGDTEAFF. The DNA for the CDR3 is TGCGCCAGCAGTCAATTGGGGGACACTGAAGCTTTCTTT.

The rearrangement uses TRBV23-1 and TRBJ2-3, with TRBD1 matching over 10 bases. TRBV23-1 is given ORF status, its function remaining uncertain. With V trimmed by 7 bases and J by 6 bases, 19 bases remained unmatched. This CDR3 has 18 amino acids. DNA for the CDR3: TGCGCCAGCACCAGAGGAGGGACAGGGGACGGTTGGATGGATACGCAGTATTTT. This gives the protein CASTRGGTGDGWMDTQYF.

This clone has ten or more counts. Other DNA sequences in this sample translate to the same CDR3. The V and J genes are TRBV29-1 and TRBJ2-5, with D possibly matching TRBD2 (5 bases). Germline assignment: CDR1 SQVTM and CDR2 ANQGSEA. There are 12 residues in the CDR3. Trimming stripped 4 bases from V and 5 bases from J, with 11 bases between. The CDR3: CSVGPAGETQYF. The CDR3 DNA reads TGCAGCGTTGGGCCCGCGGGTGAGACCCAGTACTTC.

This clone was counted a few times. The chain has TRBV6-5 and TRBJ2-2, with TRBD1 matching 8 bases. This CDR3 has 14 amino acids. Germline assignment: CDR1 MNHEY and CDR2 SVGAGI. The ends lost 5 bases at V and 4 bases at J; junction bases unmatched: 3. This CDR3 is CASSRDRLTGELFF. For the CDR3, the DNA is TGTGCCAGCAGTCGGGACAGGCTCACCGGGGAGCTGTTTTTT.

As for this clone: A read error may be the cause here, since a much bigger clone is one base away. The chain recombines TRBV7-2 with TRBJ1-2; unclear D gene. V lost 5 bases and J lost 1, with 8 bases in between. CDR3 size: 13 residues. CDR1 and CDR2 (germline): SGHTA, FQGNSA. The CDR3 nucleotides are TGTGCCAGCAGCCCCGACGGTAACTATGGCTACACCTTC. It codes for CASSPDGNYGYTF.

The chain recombines TRBV4-1 with TRBJ1-5; no clear D. Per germline, CDR1 MGHRA and CDR2 YSYEKL. Trimming took off 0 bases at V and 3 bases at J, with 9 bases between the two ends. This CDR3 comprises 15 residues. CDR3 residues: CASSQEESYNQPQHF. CDR3 sequence (DNA): TGCGCCAGCAGCCAAGAGGAGAGCTACAATCAGCCCCAGCATTTT.

A few counts support this clone. This sequence joins TRBV9 and TRBJ2-1; no clear D gene. V gave up 4 bases and J gave up 0 bases, with 8 bases separating them. Germline CDR1 and CDR2: SGDLS and YYNGEE. The CDR3 loop spans 14 amino acids. The CDR3 here is CASSKRSSYNEQFF. The CDR3 nucleotides are TGTGCCAGCAGCAAGAGAAGCTCCTACAATGAGCAGTTCTTC.

The table lists this clone with many counts. In DNA form, the CDR3 reads TGTGCCAGCAGGGACAGGGCGACAGATACGCAGTATTTT. Translation: CASRDRATDTQYF. This chain connects TRBV7-2 to TRBJ2-3; 8 bases map to TRBD1. V lost 6 bases, J lost 3 bases, and 2 bases stayed unmatched. CDR1 and CDR2 (germline): SGHTA, FQGNSA. The CDR3 has 13 amino acids.

The CDR3 region has the DNA TGTGCCAGCAGATTGCCTACAGGAAACTATGGCTACACCTTC. This encodes CASRLPTGNYGYTF. V and J are TRBV7-2 and TRBJ1-2, with TRBD1 as a possible D gene (5 bases). The CDR3 has 14 amino acids. Per germline, CDR1 SGHTA and CDR2 FQGNSA. Trimming removed 6 bases from V and 2 bases from J, with 13 bases in between.

This clone was picked up a small number of times. J is TRBJ1-2 and V is TRBV7-2, with a tentative D call TRBD1 (5 bases). CDR3 length equals 13 residues. Trimming took off 3 bases at V and 3 bases at J, with 8 bases between the two ends. Germline CDR1 reads SGHTA; CDR2 reads FQGNSA. The CDR3 DNA is TGTGCCAGCAGCTTCTCCAGGGACTATGGCTACACCTTC. Protein: CASSFSRDYGYTF.

This clone was recorded at least ten times. A much larger clone lies a single base off, so this may be a read error. The sample contains more than one DNA sequence encoding this CDR3. The gene calls are TRBV7-2 and TRBJ2-3; D is ambiguous. Per the germline V gene, CDR1 is SGHTA and CDR2 is FQGNSA. V shed 1 base and J shed 2 bases, with 7 bases lying between them. There are 14 residues in the CDR3. The CDR3 DNA follows: TGTGCCAGCAGCTTAGACGGAAACACAGATACGCAGTATTTT. Amino acids: CASSLDGNTDTQYF.

This clone was seen at least ten times. Since the CDR3 does not end with the conserved phenylalanine or tryptophan, this likely comes from a read error. No DNA is shown, since the ends of the CDR3 on it are uncertain; the CDR3 is the one TCRdb lists. The chain carries TRBV7-7 and TRBJ1-4; the tabulated D call, TRBD1, remains unverified against the DNA. Germline V gene lookup returns CDR1 SSHAT and CDR2 FNYEAQ (reference sequence). The CDR3 length is 11 residues, termini included. The CDR3 spells CASSPGTGSGV.

The J gene is TRBJ2-1, the V gene TRBV12-5; no reliable D call. Germline CDR1 and CDR2: LGHNT and FRNRAP. The CDR3 sequence is 13 residues long. Trimming left V 2 bases short and J 4 bases short, with 6 bases between. CDR3 sequence reads: CASGLTEYNEQFF. Here the CDR3 DNA reads TGTGCTAGTGGTTTGACAGAATACAATGAGCAGTTCTTC. Variable domain in full (rest from reference TRBV12-5 and TRBJ2-1): DARVTQTPRHKVTEMGQEVTMRCQPILGHNTVFWYRQTMMQGLELLAYFRNRAPLDDSGMPKDRFSAEMPDATLATLKIQPSEPRDSAVYFCASGLTEYNEQFFGPGTRLTVL.

This sequence joins TRBV2 and TRBJ1-5, with D possibly TRBD1 on 5 matching bases. The V end was cut by 4 bases, the J end by 2 bases, with 9 bases between. CDR1 is SNHLY and CDR2 is FYNNEI in the germline V gene. The CDR3 has 14 amino acids. In DNA form, the CDR3 reads TGTGCCAGCAGTGGACCGGGGCGCAATCAGCCCCAGCATTTT. Protein product: CASSGPGRNQPQHF.